These 25 T cell receptor beta chains originate from one sample sequenced in a study of blood T cells in healthy people across ages. Combining a sample-barcoded 5' primer with a J-beta primer mix, a second PCR ran for 7 to 11 cycles. TCRdb re-derived calls from the 5' RACE reads in MiXCR, one entry per CDR3 protein. The sample shows more than 800,000 distinct CDR3 sequences, 25% to 35% of them seen only once. The sequencing input was blood. The receptors derive from a woman of 80 years or more in good health.

This clonotype has just a few counts. A read error is possible here, since a much larger clone lies one base away. The chain links TRBV3-1 to TRBJ2-5; 10 bases agree with TRBD1. Germline CDR1 reads LGHDT; CDR2 reads YNNKEL (reference sequence). V gave up 2 bases and J gave up 11 bases; unmatched junction bases: 8. This CDR3 contains 14 residues. CDR3: CASSQRQGANEQYF. CDR3 nucleotide sequence: TGTGCCAGCAGCCAACGACAGGGGGCGAATGAGCAGTACTTC.

This clonotype appeared many times. The chain employs TRBV10-3 and TRBJ2-1; 8 bases map to TRBD2. With 2 bases clipped from V and 9 bases from J, the junction kept 9 bases outside the gene matches. The CDR3 runs 15 residues. Germline V gene lookup returns CDR1 ENHRY and CDR2 SYGVKD. DNA for the CDR3: TGTGCCATCAGTGAGCCAAGCGGGGGACGGGTTGAGCAGTTCTTC. Translating gives CAISEPSGGRVEQFF.

In the case of this clonotype: A much larger clone is a single base away; this may be a read error. The conserved phenylalanine or tryptophan normally closing the CDR3 is absent here, so this likely arose from a read error. The gene calls are TRBV20-1 and TRBJ1-4; D remains ambiguous. Per the germline V gene, CDR1 is DFQATT and CDR2 is SNEGSKA (reference sequence). The CDR3 runs to 14 residues. The ends were cut back, 1 base at V and 3 bases at J, with 9 bases in the middle. The chain's CDR3 is CSARGGQANEKLFL. As DNA, the CDR3 is TGCAGTGCTAGAGGAGGGCAGGCTAATGAAAAACTGTTTTTG.

The rearrangement uses TRBV19 and TRBJ2-1, with D uncertain. The V gene's germline CDR1 is LNHDA and CDR2 SQIVND (reference sequence). CDR3 length: 15 amino acids. Between the trimmed V and J ends, which lost 3 bases and 0 bases, there was a span of 9 bases. CDR3 sequence (DNA): TGTGCCAGTAGTATTGGGTTCATCTCCTACAATGAGCAGTTCTTC. Its protein product is CASSIGFISYNEQFF.

The rearrangement uses TRBV7-9 and TRBJ2-1; D gene uncertain. CDR3 size: 15 residues. V lost 5 bases, J lost 10 bases, and 21 bases lay in between. Germline V gives CDR1 SEHNR, CDR2 FQNEAQ (reference sequence). This CDR3 is CASSRGPLLRNEQFF. The CDR3 DNA follows: TGTGCCAGCAGCCGTGGGCCTCTCTTAAGGAACGAGCAGTTCTTC.

For this clonotype: A much larger clone lies a single base off, so this may be a read error. V usage is TRBV29-1 and J usage is TRBJ1-1; the D is unclear. Trimming pared 4 bases from V and 2 bases from J, leaving 11 bases between. The CDR3 extends over 13 amino acids. Germline CDR1 SQVTM, CDR2 ANQGSEA. In DNA, the CDR3 is TGCAGCGTTGCGGTGGGCCATAACACTGAAGCTTTCTTT. Residues: CSVAVGHNTEAFF.

At least ten counts were recorded for this clonotype. The chain has TRBV6-5 and TRBJ1-2; 7 nucleotides match TRBD1. Losses at the gene ends were 5 bases for V and 6 bases for J; bases not matched to a gene: 9. Germline V CDR1 and CDR2: MNHEY, SVGAGI. The CDR3 is 14 amino acids. The DNA for the CDR3 is TGTGCCAGCAGTGCCCAGGGAGGGGGCAATGGCTACACCTTC. Translating it yields CASSAQGGGNGYTF.

This clonotype was picked up many times. V gene TRBV3-1 combines with J gene TRBJ1-2; possible D gene TRBD1, 6 bases. V dropped 4 bases and J dropped 0 bases, with 12 bases sitting between them. Germline V lookup: CDR1 LGHDT, CDR2 YNNKEL (reference sequence). CDR3 length: 15 amino acids. CDR3 residues: CASSRGKGANYGYTF. The CDR3 nucleotides are TGTGCCAGCAGCCGAGGGAAGGGGGCTAACTATGGCTACACCTTC.

This clonotype was detected ten times or more. The CDR3 nucleotides are TGTGCCAGCACCGCCATTTTACGTTTAAGCTCTGGAAACACCATATATTTT. Its protein product is CASTAILRLSSGNTIYF. The J gene is TRBJ1-3, the V gene TRBV12-3 or TRBV12-4; D unclear. V lost 7 bases and J lost 0, with 19 bases in between. CDR3 length equals 17 residues.

This clonotype occurred many times. CDR3 sequence (DNA): TGTGCCAGCAGTGGGGACAGGGGTACCTACGAGCAGTACTTC. It translates to CASSGDRGTYEQYF. J is TRBJ2-7 and V is TRBV25-1; 10 nucleotides align to TRBD1. V gave up 4 bases and J gave up 2 bases; unmatched junction bases: 2. CDR1 is MGHDK, CDR2 SYGVNS, per germline. The CDR3 totals 14 residues.

This clonotype was counted ten times or more. The J gene is TRBJ2-7, the V gene TRBV28; 7 bases are shared with TRBD1. J lost 4 bases, V lost 6 bases, and 3 bases had no gene match. CDR1 and CDR2 from the germline V gene are MDHEN and SYDVKM. The CDR3 spans 12 residues. The CDR3 DNA reads TGTGCCAGCAGGGGGACAGTGTACGAGCAGTACTTC. It codes for CASRGTVYEQYF.

The chain combines TRBV14 with TRBJ1-1; D is unresolved. The V gene's germline CDR1 is SGHDN and CDR2 FVKESK. The germline V and J ends were trimmed by 1 base and 11 bases, with 11 bases remaining between them. There are 12 residues in the CDR3. The CDR3 loop reads CASSQVGGMAFF. CDR3 in DNA: TGTGCCAGCAGCCAAGTAGGAGGGATGGCTTTCTTT.

The chain carries TRBV28 and TRBJ2-1, with TRBD2 matching 14 bases. J was trimmed by 3 bases and V by 3 bases; bases with no gene match: 10. CDR1 and CDR2 (germline): MDHEN, SYDVKM. The CDR3 consists of 19 residues. The CDR3 sequence: CASSFRWTSGRFGYNEQFF. The CDR3 DNA reads as TGTGCCAGCAGTTTCCGATGGACTAGCGGGAGGTTTGGCTACAATGAGCAGTTCTTC.

The V and J genes are TRBV18 and TRBJ1-1; a weak D match, TRBD1 (6 bases). The CDR3 spans 15 residues. V lost 4 bases, J lost 1 base, and 13 bases lay in between. The germline CDR1 and CDR2 sequences are KGHSH and LQKENI. The CDR3 region is CASSQLGQTNTEAFF. The CDR3, as DNA: TGTGCCAGCTCACAACTCGGACAGACGAACACTGAAGCTTTCTTT.

This clonotype has a handful of counts. V and J are TRBV3-1 and TRBJ1-2; D uncertain. The germline gives CDR1 LGHDT, CDR2 YNNKEL (reference sequence). The CDR3 is 12 amino acids. Trimming shortened V by 1 base and J by 4 bases, and 4 bases separated the two germline ends. The CDR3 region has the DNA TGTGCCAGCAGCCAAGTCTCCTATGGCTACACCTTC. Amino acid sequence: CASSQVSYGYTF.

This clonotype was seen at least ten times. The J gene is TRBJ2-5, the V gene TRBV27; D is ambiguous. This CDR3 has 14 amino acids. V shed 5 bases and J shed 5 bases, with 15 bases lying between them. Germline CDR1 reads MNHEY; CDR2 reads SMNVEV (reference sequence). Here the CDR3 reads CASSPRAQRETQYF. In DNA form, the CDR3 reads TGTGCCAGCAGTCCTCGGGCCCAGAGGGAGACCCAGTACTTC.

This clonotype was recorded a few times. The genes are TRBV6-6 and TRBJ2-1, with a possible D match to TRBD2 (7 bases). The CDR3 totals 14 residues. V was shortened by 6 bases and J by 8 bases, with 17 bases between the two germline ends. Germline V gene lookup returns CDR1 MNHNY and CDR2 SVGAGI (reference sequence). CDR3 sequence: CASREGGPWYEQFF. The CDR3, as DNA: TGTGCCAGCAGAGAGGGGGGGCCTTGGTATGAGCAGTTCTTC.

The genes are TRBV6-5 and TRBJ2-3; 7 bases map to TRBD1. The germline V gene has CDR1 MNHEY and CDR2 SVGAGI. The V and J ends lost 0 bases and 1 base, in that order; junction bases with no gene match: 7. This CDR3 spans 17 amino acids. The CDR3: CASSYSKGALGTDTQYF. The DNA of the CDR3 is TGTGCCAGCAGTTACTCGAAGGGGGCCCTGGGCACAGATACGCAGTATTTT.

Remarks on this clonotype: Just one base apart from a much larger clone, this may be a read error. This sequence joins TRBV27 and TRBJ1-2; D unclear. V lost 0 bases and J 6 bases, leaving 8 bases between the germline ends. Per the germline V gene, CDR1 is MNHEY and CDR2 is SMNVEV (reference sequence). The CDR3 covers 13 residues. CDR3: CASSLSTSDGYTF. CDR3 in DNA: TGTGCCAGCAGTTTATCTACGTCTGATGGCTACACCTTC.

This clonotype was counted ten times or more. The J gene is TRBJ2-7, the V gene TRBV7-2, with TRBD2 matching 8 bases. With V trimmed by 2 bases and J by 4 bases, 1 base remained unmatched. CDR3 length equals 13 residues. CDR1 and CDR2 (germline): SGHTA, FQGNSA. The chain's CDR3 is CASSLQRGYEQYF. DNA of the CDR3: TGTGCCAGCAGCTTACAGCGGGGGTACGAGCAGTACTTC.

The rearrangement joins TRBV2 to TRBJ2-4; possibly TRBD1 for D (5 bases). Per the germline V gene, CDR1 is SNHLY and CDR2 is FYNNEI. Between the trimmed V and J ends, which lost 4 bases and 15 bases, there was a span of 16 bases. The CDR3 has 12 amino acids. CDR3 sequence reads: CASSVQGFFWYF. In DNA, the CDR3 is TGTGCCAGCAGTGTTCAGGGTTTTTTTTGGTACTTC. Looking up the rest from reference TRBV2 and TRBJ2-4 gives the full variable domain: EPEVTQTPSHQVTQMGQEVILRCVPISNHLYFYWYRQILGQKVEFLVSFYNNEISEKSEIFDDQFSVERPDGSNFTLKIRSTKLEDSAMYFCASSVQGFFWYFGAGTRLSVL.

Only a few counts were recorded for this clonotype. This could be a read error, since a much larger clone is one nucleotide away. The chain carries TRBV5-1 and TRBJ2-1, with 11 bases lining up with TRBD2. The J call may be mistaken, given a closer DNA end match to TRBJ2-7. Germline V CDR1 and CDR2: SGHRS, YFSETQ. The CDR3 spans 15 residues. The CDR3 sequence is CASNLAGGLYNEQYF. CDR3 DNA sequence: TGCGCCAGCAACCTAGCGGGGGGACTCTACAATGAGCAGTACTTC.

This clonotype showed up many times. The chain has TRBV7-2 and TRBJ2-5, with D unresolved. The CDR3 has 15 residues. Germline V gene data show CDR1 as SGHTA and CDR2 as FQGNSA. The V end lost 0 bases, the J end lost 2 bases, and 10 bases lay between the germline ends. The CDR3 sequence is CASSLAPGLQETQYF. The CDR3 DNA reads TGTGCCAGCAGCTTAGCGCCCGGGCTTCAAGAGACCCAGTACTTC.

Many counts were recorded for this clonotype. The rearrangement links TRBV20-1 to TRBJ2-3; perhaps TRBD1 as D (6 bases). The germline V gene encodes CDR1 DFQATT and CDR2 SNEGSKA (reference sequence). There are 13 residues in the CDR3. CDR3 loop: CSDQGHDTDTQYF. Written as DNA, the CDR3 is TGCAGCGATCAGGGGCATGATACAGATACGCAGTATTTT.

This clonotype has only one observation. A much larger clone lies one base from this, so it may be a read error. The chain has TRBV24-1 and TRBJ2-1; D is unclear. The DNA end favors TRBJ2-7, so the J call may be wrong. The V gene's germline CDR1 is KGHDR and CDR2 SFDVKD. The CDR3 spans 11 residues. The CDR3, as DNA: TGTGCCACTAGTACCTACAATGAGCAGTACTTC. It encodes CATSTYNEQYF.